A single T cell receptor (beta chain) is shown here with its context. Using immunoSEQ multiplex PCR, the repertoire was profiled, and TCRdb retains in-frame clones only, with some absent. The sample lists about 180,000 clones, approximately 83% occurring once. The V gene lost 5 bases and the J gene lost 14 bases, with 15 bases spanning the gap. This CDR3 spans 12 amino acids. Germline V lookup: CDR1 SGHTA, CDR2 FQGNSA. The data were obtained in a study of blood T cell repertoires in COVID-19. This sequence joins TRBV7-2 and TRBJ1-4; D unclear. The receptor comes from a human donor with active or convalescent COVID-19. The donor label of this sample is uncertain. Sample: peripheral blood. The CDR3 DNA reads TGTGCCAGCAGCCCCGGGAGGGCGAAGCTGTTTTTT. It specifies CASSPGRAKLFF.